This paragraph covers one TCR beta chain sequence. This clonotype has just a few counts. Its antigen target is currently unknown. Base quality data are lacking; no much larger clone is found one base away. This entry comes from a study of blood T cells in healthy people across ages (dated by TCRdb to 2015 to 2017). Concerning the study at large: Template switching captured roughly one uniquely barcoded TCR beta cDNA molecule per two T cells in model experiments. Donors were grouped into four age groups: young (average approximately 16 years), middle-aged (roughly 37), aged (roughly 67) and long-lived (about 89). Using deep sequencing normalized with unique cDNA molecular identifiers, the study measured how TCR beta repertoire diversity changes with age. The study analyzed two additional independent replicas of 1 million unique cDNA reads from the same blood draw for two donors, one aged 18 to 30 and one aged 80 or older. Overall results and qualifications from the work: Because profiling used bulk unsorted PBMCs, naive and antigen-experienced compartments could not be compared conclusively. Compared with the aged group, the long-lived group had more naive CD4+ T cells, fewer expanded clones and increased TCR diversity, suggesting age selection. Donor CMV infection status was unknown, potentially confounding age-related changes in expanded clonotypes. The percentage of naive T cells measured by flow cytometry correlated strongly with observed TCR beta diversity. Estimates of total diversity based on one million sequenced T cells were considered lower bounds and underestimates. As age increased, observed TCR beta diversity per million T cells dropped in a roughly linear way, and a significant reduction was already evident by age 40.

CDR1 and CDR2, looked up from the germline V gene, are KGHSH and LQKENI. V is clipped by 5 bases and J by 2 bases, and the sequence between their germline boundaries is 20 bases long. Counted from cysteine to phenylalanine, this CDR3 has 17 amino acids. Here the CDR3 DNA is all that survives: 51 bases in frame from base 1. Systemically healthy Caucasian individuals from Russia, 35 to 40 in total and aged roughly 6 to 100 years, were included as donors. Approximately 9 milliliters of peripheral blood were collected from each donor into EDTA-treated Vacutainer tubes. Ficoll-Paque density-gradient centrifugation was used to isolate PBMCs, with at least 7 million per sample. Trizol reagent was used to extract total RNA from PBMCs, with at least 6 micrograms per sample. Naive CD45RAhigh/CD27high T cell percentages were measured by flow cytometry on a PBMC aliquot from every donor. Library preparation used 5' RACE. TCRdb lists the instrument as Illumina HiSeq 2500. A second PCR of roughly 7 to 11 cycles was performed with a sample-barcoded 5' primer and a J-beta primer mix. A template-switch 5' adaptor carrying 12 random nucleotides introduced a unique molecular identifier onto each TCR beta cDNA molecule. Each sample yielded at least 3 million CDR3-containing paired-end reads. The Mint cDNA synthesis kit, primed by a TRBC-specific oligonucleotide, was used to synthesize first-strand cDNA from all RNA. Following uracil-DNA glycosylase treatment, a first 18-cycle PCR with universal primers M1SS and BC2_uni_R was performed on all cDNA. In the original analysis: Normalization of each sample was performed by random selection of 1 million high-quality reads, each carrying a distinct molecular identifier. Instead of being binned into consensus sequences, reads with shared molecular identifiers were discarded. MiTCR, run with a Q25 quality threshold and the strictest error-elimination algorithm, handled CDR3 identification, clonotype clustering and error correction. Lower-bound total TCR beta diversity was estimated with a nonparametric unseen species model using Euler transformation. TCRdb's own reprocessing of the public reads used fastp at Q25 and MiXCR and kept productive beta chains. Rows matching on CDR3 protein sequence are summarized as one entry with the most common DNA and genes. The V and J calls here are based on TCRdb, not the publication. This sample gives more than 900,000 distinct CDR3 sequences in total; about 23% of them show up just once. The ten top clones hold around 0.75% of the sample.

These data are also associated with another study on T cells of mothers and their children. Drawing on the second study: The donors were nine systemically healthy Caucasian individuals, made up of three mothers and their six children. cDNA synthesis consumed the entire amount of extracted RNA, loaded at 1.5 ug RNA in each 15 ul reaction. In the second PCR, the M1S primer added sample barcodes and 2-4 random nucleotides. Over 10 million TCR beta CDR3 reads came from each mother, compared with some 3 million reads from each child. Thymic selection similarly shapes TCR recombination output in related and unrelated pairs, with minor effect from inherited differences. Related mother-child pairs always showed normalized repertoire overlap that was slightly higher than in unrelated mother-child pairs, though the difference was never significant. No persistent microchimeric T cell clones were found, with a detection sensitivity of around 100 clones per million clonotypes. The study used deep NGS to compare TCR beta repertoires of mothers and children, seeking features distinguishing related mother-child pairs from unrelated individuals. The mean age was roughly 40 +/- 4 years for the mothers and approximately 11 +/- 4 years for the children. After adapter ligation was performed with NEBNext reagents, the libraries were sequenced on an Illumina HiSeq 2000 with 100+100 nt paired-end reads. To avoid cross-contamination, the mother libraries and the child libraries were prepared a month apart and sequenced in separate runs. Each donor had between about 500,000 and 2,100,000 distinct TCR beta clonotypes identified. Naive TCR beta clonotypes were estimated from low-frequency clonotypes matched to each donor's FACS-determined naive share, without sorting.

The TCR was taken from a girl aged 2 to 9 in good health. The sequenced sample consisted of blood. The chain employs TRBV18 and TRBJ2-3; a tentative D match to TRBD2 spans 5 bases. The CDR3 amino acid sequence is: CASSAWHNMDSTDTQYF. The nucleotide sequence reads as follows: TGTGCCAGCTCAGCTTGGCACAATATGGACTCCACAGATACGCAGTATTTT.